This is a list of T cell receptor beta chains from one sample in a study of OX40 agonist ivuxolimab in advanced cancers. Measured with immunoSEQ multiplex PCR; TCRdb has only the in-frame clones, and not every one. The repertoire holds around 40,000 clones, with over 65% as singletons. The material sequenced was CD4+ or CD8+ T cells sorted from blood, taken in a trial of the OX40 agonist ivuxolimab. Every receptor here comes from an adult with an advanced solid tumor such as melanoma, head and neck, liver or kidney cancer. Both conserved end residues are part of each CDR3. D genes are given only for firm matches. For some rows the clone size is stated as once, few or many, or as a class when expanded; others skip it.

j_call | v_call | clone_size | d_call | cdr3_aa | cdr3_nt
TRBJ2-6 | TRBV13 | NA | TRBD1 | CASSLEGTGALSGANVLTF | TGTGCCAGCAGCTTAGAAGGGACAGGGGCTCTTTCTGGGGCCAACGTCCTGACTTTC
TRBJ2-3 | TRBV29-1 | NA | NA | CSATTSITDTQYF | TGCAGCGCCACGACATCGATCACAGATACGCAGTATTTT
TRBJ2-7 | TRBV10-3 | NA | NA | CAISELDEQYF | TGTGCCATCAGTGAGTTGGACGAGCAGTACTTC
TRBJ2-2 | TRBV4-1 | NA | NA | CASSQDSNTGELFF | TGCGCCAGCAGCCAAGACTCTAACACCGGGGAGCTGTTTTTT
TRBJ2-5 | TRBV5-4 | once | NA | CASSSLIQETQYF | TGTGCCAGCAGCTCGTTAATTCAAGAGACCCAGTACTTC
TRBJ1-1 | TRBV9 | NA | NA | CASSVGEVNTEAFF | TGTGCCAGCAGCGTAGGGGAAGTGAACACTGAAGCTTTCTTT
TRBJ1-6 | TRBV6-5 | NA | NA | CASSTSGLGSPLHF | TGTGCCAGCAGTACCTCGGGATTGGGATCACCCCTCCACTTT
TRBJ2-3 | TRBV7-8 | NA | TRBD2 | CASRPPGLGTDTQYF | TGTGCCAGCAGACCTCCGGGACTAGGCACAGATACGCAGTATTTT
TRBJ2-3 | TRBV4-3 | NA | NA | CASSQLLSRGWGDTQYF | TGCGCCAGCAGCCAACTTCTTTCTAGGGGATGGGGAGATACGCAGTATTTT
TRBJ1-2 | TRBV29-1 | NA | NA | CSVVGLWGYTF | TGCAGCGTTGTCGGACTATGGGGCTACACCTTC
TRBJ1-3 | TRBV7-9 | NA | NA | CASSLRASGNTIYF | TGTGCCAGCAGCTTACGGGCGTCAGGAAACACCATATATTTT
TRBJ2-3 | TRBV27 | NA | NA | CASRTGTPSTDTQYF | TGTGCCAGCAGAACAGGGACCCCTAGCACAGATACGCAGTATTTT
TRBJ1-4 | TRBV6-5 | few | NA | CASSPGGANGEKLFF | TGTGCCAGCAGCCCCGGCGGGGCTAACGGTGAAAAACTGTTTTTT
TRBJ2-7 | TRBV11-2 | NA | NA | CASSLGAPGEQYF | TGTGCCAGCAGCTTAGGAGCGCCGGGCGAGCAGTACTTC
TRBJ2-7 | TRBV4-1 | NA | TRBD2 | CASSQDQRLAIYEQYF | TGCGCCAGCAGCCAAGATCAGAGACTAGCGATATACGAGCAGTACTTC
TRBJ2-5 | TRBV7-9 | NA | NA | CASSLGVMGLQETQYF | TGTGCCAGCAGCTTAGGTGTTATGGGCCTCCAAGAGACCCAGTACTTC
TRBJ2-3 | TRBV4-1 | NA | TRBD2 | CASSQEASGGQGEQYF | TGCGCCAGCAGCCAAGAAGCTAGCGGGGGGCAAGGTGAGCAGTATTTT
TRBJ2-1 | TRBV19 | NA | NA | CASSISYEQFF | TGTGCCAGTAGTATAAGCTATGAGCAGTTCTTC
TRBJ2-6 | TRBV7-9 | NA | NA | CASSLARNSGANVLTF | TGTGCCAGCAGCTTAGCCCGAAACTCTGGGGCCAACGTCCTGACTTTC
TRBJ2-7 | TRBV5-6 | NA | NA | CASSLGPGSNYEQYF | TGTGCCAGCAGCTTGGGACCCGGGTCAAACTACGAGCAGTACTTC